These 21 T cell receptor beta chains were all obtained from the same sample, sequenced in a study of response to subunit inactivated influenza vaccine. Each CDR3 protein gets one entry after TCRdb re-called the RT-PCR reads with MiXCR. The sample has hundreds of thousands of distinct CDR3 sequences; 11% are singletons. The sample also formed part of further work on T cells expressing NK-cell markers. This second report adds: It was by 5'RACE template switching with UMIs that TCR beta cDNA was made.

The sequences come from PBMCs from blood, collected on the day of vaccination. The receptors originated from a man aged 45-65 years who received an inactivated influenza vaccine.

The rearrangement links TRBV3-1 to TRBJ2-1, with 8 bases lining up with TRBD2. This CDR3 has 15 residues. V lost 0 bases, J lost 9 bases, and 7 bases stayed unmatched. The V gene's germline CDR1 is LGHDT and CDR2 YNNKEL (reference sequence). DNA of the CDR3: TGTGCCAGCAGCCAAGATGGGACTAGAAGTAGTGAGCAGTTCTTC. Protein product: CASSQDGTRSSEQFF.

V usage is TRBV5-1 and J usage is TRBJ2-7; 9 bases map to TRBD2. CDR1 SGHRS and CDR2 YFSETQ come from the germline V gene. The ends lost 0 bases at V and 3 bases at J; junction bases unmatched: 7. The CDR3 totals 16 residues. CDR3 sequence reads: CASSLAESSGVYEQYF. CDR3 DNA sequence: TGCGCCAGCAGCTTGGCCGAGTCTAGCGGGGTCTACGAGCAGTACTTC.

This clonotype was observed a handful of times. The rearrangement uses TRBV20-1 and TRBJ2-7; no definite D call. The ends were cut back, 6 bases at V and 4 bases at J, with 13 bases in the middle. Per germline, CDR1 DFQATT and CDR2 SNEGSKA (reference sequence). The CDR3 length is 12 residues. Here the CDR3 DNA reads TGCAGTGCAATTATGCTGGAGTACGAGCAGTACTTC. This gives the protein CSAIMLEYEQYF.

The gene calls are TRBV20-1 and TRBJ2-1, with D perhaps matching TRBD1 (6 bases). CDR3 length: 12 amino acids. V lost 7 bases and J lost 3, with 10 bases in between. Germline V gene lookup returns CDR1 DFQATT and CDR2 SNEGSKA (reference sequence). CDR3 in amino acids: CSVPTGYNEQFF. The CDR3 coding sequence is TGCAGTGTCCCGACAGGCTACAATGAGCAGTTCTTC.

The V call is TRBV5-1, the J call TRBJ2-7; TRBD2 matches at 8 bases. Germline lookup yields CDR1 SGHRS and CDR2 YFSETQ. CDR3 length: 15 residues. V was clipped by 4 bases and J by 4 bases; unmatched bases: 10. CDR3: CASSPSESGSYEQYF. In nucleotides, the CDR3 is TGCGCCAGCAGCCCATCTGAGAGCGGGAGTTACGAGCAGTACTTC.

This chain links TRBV20-1 with TRBJ2-2; D may be TRBD1 (5 bases). The V and J ends lost 3 bases and 5 bases respectively, with 13 bases between them. There are 14 residues in the CDR3. Germline-derived CDR1 and CDR2 are DFQATT and SNEGSKA (reference sequence). The CDR3 sequence is CSASRQGRTGELFF. The CDR3 DNA sequence: TGCAGTGCTAGTCGGCAGGGTAGGACCGGGGAGCTGTTTTTT.

This chain joins TRBV15 and TRBJ1-1; 10 bases map to TRBD1. Germline lookup yields CDR1 LNHNV and CDR2 YYDKDF (reference sequence). The length of the CDR3 is 16 residues. The ends lost 2 bases at V and 0 bases at J; junction bases unmatched: 3. As DNA, the CDR3 is TGTGCCACCAGCAGACCCGGGACAGGGGTGAACACTGAAGCTTTCTTT. It encodes CATSRPGTGVNTEAFF.

Concerning this clonotype itself: A read error is possible here, since a much larger clone lies one base away. V is TRBV4-2 and J is TRBJ2-1; 10 bases are a match to TRBD2. Germline CDR1 and CDR2: LGHNA and YNFKEQ. Trimming removed 1 base from V and 10 bases from J; junction bases left unmatched: 10. The CDR3 length is 16 residues. DNA of the CDR3: TGTGCCAGCAGCCAAGGGACTAGCGGAGCCCGAGGGGAGCAGTTCTTC. It encodes CASSQGTSGARGEQFF.

The table lists this clonotype with a few counts. The chain combines TRBV5-6 with TRBJ2-1; the match to TRBD2 covers 8 bases. CDR1 and CDR2 from the germline V gene are SGHDT and YYEEEE. The CDR3 extends over 14 amino acids. The V segment lost 6 bases and the J segment 6 bases; nucleotides outside the gene matches: 8. The CDR3 DNA follows: TGTGCCAGCACTAGCGGGCTAGAGGTCAATGAGCAGTTCTTC. It codes for CASTSGLEVNEQFF.

The J gene is TRBJ2-7, the V gene TRBV14, with 15 bases that match TRBD2. CDR1 and CDR2 (germline): SGHDN, FVKESK. The V gene end was trimmed by 4 bases and the J gene end by 7 bases; junction bases not matched to a gene: 8. This CDR3 spans 16 amino acids. The CDR3 sequence: CASSRFSGLAGGEQYF. The DNA of the CDR3 is TGTGCCAGCAGCCGGTTTTCGGGACTAGCGGGAGGAGAGCAGTACTTC.

The table lists this clonotype with a few counts. This sequence joins TRBV12-3 or TRBV12-4 and TRBJ2-1; 11 bases are shared with TRBD1. CDR3 length equals 14 residues. With V trimmed by 5 bases and J by 9 bases, 6 bases remained unmatched. CDR3 coding DNA: TGTGCCAGCAGTATGGGACAGGGGGTCAGTGAGCAGTTCTTC. This encodes CASSMGQGVSEQFF.

This clonotype has just a few counts. The chain recombines TRBV12-3 or TRBV12-4 with TRBJ2-7, with a tentative D call TRBD2 (5 bases). V was clipped by 3 bases and J by 3 bases, with 12 bases between them. There are 14 residues in the CDR3. This CDR3 is CASSFRGPSYEQYF. The CDR3 DNA reads TGTGCCAGCAGTTTCCGGGGTCCTAGCTACGAGCAGTACTTC.

This clonotype was seen repeatedly, ten times or more. The gene calls are TRBV5-6 and TRBJ2-4, with 8 bases aligning to TRBD1. The V gene end was trimmed by 1 base and the J gene end by 7 bases; junction bases not matched to a gene: 1. The CDR3 loop spans 13 amino acids. The germline CDR1 and CDR2 sequences are SGHDT and YYEEEE. CDR3 in amino acids: CASSLSGGNIQYF. CDR3 coding DNA: TGTGCCAGCAGCTTGTCAGGGGGCAACATTCAGTACTTC.

The rearrangement joins TRBV6-1 to TRBJ2-3; 8 bases match TRBD2. The CDR3 runs 15 residues. The V segment lost 2 bases and the J segment 0 bases; nucleotides outside the gene matches: 1. The germline V gene encodes CDR1 MNHNS and CDR2 SASEGT. The chain's CDR3 is CASSEWTSSTDTQYF. In DNA form, the CDR3 reads TGTGCCAGCAGTGAATGGACTAGCAGCACAGATACGCAGTATTTT.

The chain combines TRBV15 with TRBJ2-3, with D perhaps TRBD1 (6 bases). CDR1 is LNHNV, CDR2 YYDKDF, per germline (reference sequence). V was pared by 4 bases and J by 1 base, with 12 bases between. The CDR3 spans 15 residues. CDR3 DNA sequence: TGTGCCACCAGCAAAAGACAGGAGGGCACAGATACGCAGTATTTT. This gives the protein CATSKRQEGTDTQYF.

V and J are TRBV5-1 and TRBJ1-1; D perhaps matches TRBD1 (6 bases). The length of the CDR3 is 13 residues. Trimming took 4 bases from V and 6 from J, leaving 13 bases between them. Germline V gene lookup returns CDR1 SGHRS and CDR2 YFSETQ. CDR3 protein: CASSTNRDAEAFF. The CDR3 nucleotides read TGCGCCAGCAGCACGAACAGGGACGCTGAAGCTTTCTTT.

The chain recombines TRBV13 with TRBJ2-1, with D possibly TRBD2 on 6 matching bases. In germline, CDR1 is PRHDT, CDR2 FYEKMQ (reference sequence). This CDR3 has 14 amino acids. Trimming left V 5 bases short and J 8 bases short, with 16 bases between. The CDR3 reads CASSQRLVADEQFF. The CDR3 DNA is TGTGCCAGCAGCCAGAGACTAGTGGCCGATGAGCAGTTCTTC.

To note about this clonotype: One junction end disagrees with the germline gene, perhaps due to a read error. J is TRBJ2-7 and V is TRBV20-1; 10 nucleotides line up with TRBD2. The CDR3 consists of 13 residues. Germline V gene data show CDR1 as DFQATT and CDR2 as SNEGSKA (reference sequence). In DNA form, the CDR3 reads TGCAGTGTTCCGGGACTAGCGTCCTTCGAGCAGTACTTC. Translation: CSVPGLASFEQYF.

The chain's CDR3 is CSVDSGRTGEQYF. For the CDR3, the DNA is TGCAGCGTTGACTCAGGACGGACGGGTGAGCAGTACTTC. The rearrangement joins TRBV29-1 to TRBJ2-7; D is undetermined. The CDR3 is made up of 13 amino acids. CDR1 and CDR2 from the germline V gene are SQVTM and ANQGSEA. V was cut by 3 bases and J by 7 bases, with 16 bases left in between.

This clonotype showed up many times. The chain carries TRBV4-2 and TRBJ1-1, with a weak D call TRBD1 (5 bases). CDR3 size: 15 residues. V dropped 4 bases and J dropped 2 bases, with 14 bases sitting between them. The germline CDR1 and CDR2 sequences are LGHNA and YNFKEQ. CDR3 protein: CASSPSDRSNTEAFF. Written as DNA, the CDR3 is TGTGCCAGCAGCCCATCCGACAGATCCAACACTGAAGCTTTCTTT.

In its sample, this clonotype was seen a few times. The chain joins TRBV29-1 to TRBJ2-7; 11 bases are a match to TRBD1. The CDR3 totals 13 residues. The trim removed 4 bases at V and 4 bases at J, leaving 3 bases unmatched. Germline CDR1 SQVTM, CDR2 ANQGSEA. As DNA, the CDR3 is TGCAGCGTTGTAGGGACAGGGGGTTACGAGCAGTACTTC. It codes for CSVVGTGGYEQYF.